This T cell receptor (beta chain) was sequenced in a study of Graves' ophthalmopathy and Graves' hyperthyroidism. General observations from the study: Most expanded clonotypes in thyroid above 0.001 frequency also showed up in blood. The 13-signature model separated ophthalmopathy from stable hyperthyroidism at 85% to 90% sensitivity and approximately 79% specificity.

Trimming left V 7 bases short and J 3 bases short, with 16 bases between. Germline CDR1 reads MNHNS; CDR2 reads SASEGT. The CDR3 length is 15 residues. TCR beta CDR3 amplification used RNA transcripts. In the first round, RT-PCR was carried out with HTBI primers, and a multiplex PCR formed the second round. MiXCR, run by TCRdb on the multiplex PCR reads, gives a single entry per CDR3 protein. The sample carries a few hundred thousand distinct CDR3 sequences, roughly a sixth recorded once. As for this clonotype: Its antigen is currently unknown.

The diagnosis was founded upon clinical symptoms, serum thyroxine, TRAb, thyroid ultrasound and orbital computed tomography. It was from 10 ml of fresh peripheral blood that the PBMCs came. Specimen: peripheral blood. The chain recombines TRBV6-1 with TRBJ1-3, with D possibly being TRBD1 (5 bases). The TCR sequence derives from an adult woman with stable Graves' hyperthyroidism. The CDR3 DNA follows: TGTGCCAGCAATCTCAGGGTCTTGGATGGAAACACCATATATTTT. It specifies CASNLRVLDGNTIYF.